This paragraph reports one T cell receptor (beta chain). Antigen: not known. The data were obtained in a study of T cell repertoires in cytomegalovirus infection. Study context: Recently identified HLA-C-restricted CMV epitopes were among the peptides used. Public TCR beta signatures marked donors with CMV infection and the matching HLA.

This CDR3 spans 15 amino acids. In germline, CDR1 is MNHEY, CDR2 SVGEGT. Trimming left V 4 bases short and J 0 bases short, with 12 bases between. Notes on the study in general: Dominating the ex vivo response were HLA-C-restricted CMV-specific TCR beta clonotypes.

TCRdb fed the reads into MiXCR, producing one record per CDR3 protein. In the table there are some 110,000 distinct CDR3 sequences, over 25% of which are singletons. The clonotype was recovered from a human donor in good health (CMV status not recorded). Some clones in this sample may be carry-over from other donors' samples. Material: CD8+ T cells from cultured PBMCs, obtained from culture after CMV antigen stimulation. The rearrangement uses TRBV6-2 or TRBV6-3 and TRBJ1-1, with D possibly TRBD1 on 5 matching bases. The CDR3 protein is CASSFYEGMNTEAFF. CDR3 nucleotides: TGTGCCAGCAGTTTTTACGAGGGGATGAACACTGAAGCTTTCTTT.